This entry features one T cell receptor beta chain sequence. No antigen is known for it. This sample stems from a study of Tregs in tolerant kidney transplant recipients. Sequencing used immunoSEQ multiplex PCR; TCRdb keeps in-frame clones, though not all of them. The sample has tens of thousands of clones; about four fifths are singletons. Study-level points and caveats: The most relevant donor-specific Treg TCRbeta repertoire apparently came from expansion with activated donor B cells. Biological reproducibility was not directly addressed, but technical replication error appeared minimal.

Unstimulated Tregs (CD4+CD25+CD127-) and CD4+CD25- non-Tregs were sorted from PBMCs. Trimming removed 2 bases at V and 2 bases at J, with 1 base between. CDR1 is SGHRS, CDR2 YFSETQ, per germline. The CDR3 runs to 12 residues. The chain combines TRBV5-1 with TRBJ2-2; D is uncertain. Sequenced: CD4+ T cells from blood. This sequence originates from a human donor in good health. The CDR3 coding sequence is TGCGCCAGCAGCTTAAACACCGGGGAGCTGTTTTTT. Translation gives CASSLNTGELFF.